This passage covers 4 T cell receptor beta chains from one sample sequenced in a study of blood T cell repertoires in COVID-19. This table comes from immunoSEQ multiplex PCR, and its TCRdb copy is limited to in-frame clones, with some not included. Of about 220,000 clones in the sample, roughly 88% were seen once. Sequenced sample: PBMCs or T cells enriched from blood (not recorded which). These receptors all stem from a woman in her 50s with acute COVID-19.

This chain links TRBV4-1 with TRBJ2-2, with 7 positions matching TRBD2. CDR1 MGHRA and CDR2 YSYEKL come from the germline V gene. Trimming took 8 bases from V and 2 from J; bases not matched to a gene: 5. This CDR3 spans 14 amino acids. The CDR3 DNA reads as TGCGCCAGCGGGGGAGGGCGAAACACCGGGGAGCTGTTTTTT. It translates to CASGGGRNTGELFF.

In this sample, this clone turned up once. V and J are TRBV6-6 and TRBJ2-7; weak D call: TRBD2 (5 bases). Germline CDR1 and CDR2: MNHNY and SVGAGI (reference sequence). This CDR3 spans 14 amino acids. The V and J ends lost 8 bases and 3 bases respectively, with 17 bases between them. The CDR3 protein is CASAGGPQGYEQYF. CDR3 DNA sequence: TGTGCCAGCGCGGGTGGGCCCCAAGGCTACGAGCAGTACTTC.

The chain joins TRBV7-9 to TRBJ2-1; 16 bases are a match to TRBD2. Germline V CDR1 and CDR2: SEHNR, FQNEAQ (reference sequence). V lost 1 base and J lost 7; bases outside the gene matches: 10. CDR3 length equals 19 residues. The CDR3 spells CASSLEDPGLAGGRNEQFF. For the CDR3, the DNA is TGTGCCAGCAGCTTAGAGGATCCGGGACTAGCGGGAGGGAGGAATGAGCAGTTCTTC.

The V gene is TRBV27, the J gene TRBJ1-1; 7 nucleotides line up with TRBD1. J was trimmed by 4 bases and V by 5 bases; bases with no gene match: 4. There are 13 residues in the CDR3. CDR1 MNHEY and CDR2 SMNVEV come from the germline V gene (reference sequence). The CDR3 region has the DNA TGTGCCAGCAGTCCCGGGACAGTCACTGAAGCTTTCTTT. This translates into CASSPGTVTEAFF.